The following is a T cell receptor (beta chain) sequence with its context. Antigen specificity is unknown. Assay used: immunoSEQ multiplex PCR; TCRdb lists only in-frame clones, some missing. Among about 64,000 clones listed, around 90% were seen once. The sample is drawn from a study of PD-1 blockade in classical Hodgkin lymphoma. Looking at the study overall: Patients received nivolumab 3 mg/kg intravenously every 2 weeks. The study, taken as a whole, reports: Baseline diversity resembling that of newly diagnosed patients was seen in complete responders.

Germline CDR1 reads ENHRY; CDR2 reads SYGVKD. V lost 3 bases and J lost 7; bases outside the gene matches: 5. The CDR3 extends over 14 amino acids. Time point here: cycle 4 day 1 (C4D1), after five to seven weeks of nivolumab. No patient escaped relapse after autologous stem cell transplantation, and brentuximab vedotin exposure varied. Sequenced material: peripheral blood mononuclear cells (PBMCs), taken before the fourth cycle of nivolumab. This rearrangement joins TRBV10-3 to TRBJ1-2; 10 bases align to TRBD1. This TCR derives from a human donor with classical Hodgkin lymphoma. The CDR3 nucleotides read TGTGCCATCAGTGACTGGACAGGGGGATCTGGCTACACCTTC. Protein product: CAISDWTGGSGYTF.